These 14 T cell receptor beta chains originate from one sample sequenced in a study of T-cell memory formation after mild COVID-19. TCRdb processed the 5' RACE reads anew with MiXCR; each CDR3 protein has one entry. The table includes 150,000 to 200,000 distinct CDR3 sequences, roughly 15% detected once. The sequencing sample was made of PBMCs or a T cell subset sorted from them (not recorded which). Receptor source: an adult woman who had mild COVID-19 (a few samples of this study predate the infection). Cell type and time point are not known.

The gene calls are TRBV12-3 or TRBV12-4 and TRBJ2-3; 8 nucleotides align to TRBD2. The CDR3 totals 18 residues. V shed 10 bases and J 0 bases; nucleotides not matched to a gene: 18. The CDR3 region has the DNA TGTGCCACCACCCGGCGGGGGGCCCTACCCTCTAGCACAGATACGCAGTATTTT. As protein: CATTRRGALPSSTDTQYF.

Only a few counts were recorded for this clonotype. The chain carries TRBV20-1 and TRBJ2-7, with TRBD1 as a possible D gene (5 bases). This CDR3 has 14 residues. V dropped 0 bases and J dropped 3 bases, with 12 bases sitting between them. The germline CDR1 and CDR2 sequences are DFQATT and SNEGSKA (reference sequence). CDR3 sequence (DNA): TGCAGTGCTAGAGATGAGACAGAGATCTACGAGCAGTACTTC. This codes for CSARDETEIYEQYF.

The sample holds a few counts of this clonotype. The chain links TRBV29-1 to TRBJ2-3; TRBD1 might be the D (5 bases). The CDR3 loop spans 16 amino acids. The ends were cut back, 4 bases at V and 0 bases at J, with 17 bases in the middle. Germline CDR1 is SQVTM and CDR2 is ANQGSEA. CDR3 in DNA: TGCAGCGTTGTTCTCCTAGGGGATTTGAGCACAGATACGCAGTATTTT. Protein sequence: CSVVLLGDLSTDTQYF.

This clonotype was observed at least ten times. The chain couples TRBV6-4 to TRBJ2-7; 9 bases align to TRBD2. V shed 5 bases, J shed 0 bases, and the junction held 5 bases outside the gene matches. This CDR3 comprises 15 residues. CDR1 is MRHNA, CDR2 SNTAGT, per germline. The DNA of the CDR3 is TGTGCCAGCAGTCCAAATAGCGGGAGCTCCTACGAGCAGTACTTC. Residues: CASSPNSGSSYEQYF.

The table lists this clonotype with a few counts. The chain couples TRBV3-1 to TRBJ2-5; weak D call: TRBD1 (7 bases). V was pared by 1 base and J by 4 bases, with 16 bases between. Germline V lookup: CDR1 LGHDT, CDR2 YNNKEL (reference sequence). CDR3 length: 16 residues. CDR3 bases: TGTGCCAGCAGCCAAGGCCATTACAGGGGAGGAGAGACCCAGTACTTC. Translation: CASSQGHYRGGETQYF.

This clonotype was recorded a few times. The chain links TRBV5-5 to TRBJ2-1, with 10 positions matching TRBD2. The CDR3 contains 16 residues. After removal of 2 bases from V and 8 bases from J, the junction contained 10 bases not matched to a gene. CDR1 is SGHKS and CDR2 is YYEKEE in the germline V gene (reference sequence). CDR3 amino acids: CASSLTLAGARDEQFF. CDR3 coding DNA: TGTGCCAGCAGCTTAACTCTAGCGGGAGCTCGGGATGAGCAGTTCTTC. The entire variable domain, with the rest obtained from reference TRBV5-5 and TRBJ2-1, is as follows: DAGVTQSPTHLIKTRGQQVTLRCSPISGHKSVSWYQQVLGQGPQFIFQYYEKEERGRGNFPDRFSARQFPNYSSELNVNALLLGDSALYLCASSLTLAGARDEQFFGPGTRLTVL.

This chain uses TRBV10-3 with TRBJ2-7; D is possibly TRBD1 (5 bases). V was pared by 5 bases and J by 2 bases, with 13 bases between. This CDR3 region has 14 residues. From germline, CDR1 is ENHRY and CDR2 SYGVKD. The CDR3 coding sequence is TGTGCCATCAGTTTACAGGAATTCCCCTACGAGCAGTACTTC. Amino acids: CAISLQEFPYEQYF.

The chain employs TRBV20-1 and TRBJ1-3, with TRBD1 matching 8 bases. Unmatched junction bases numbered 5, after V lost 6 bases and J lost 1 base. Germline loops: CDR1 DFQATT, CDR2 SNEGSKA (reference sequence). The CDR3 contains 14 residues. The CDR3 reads CSARQGLSGNTIYF. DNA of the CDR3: TGCAGTGCCCGACAGGGGTTGTCTGGAAACACCATATATTTT.

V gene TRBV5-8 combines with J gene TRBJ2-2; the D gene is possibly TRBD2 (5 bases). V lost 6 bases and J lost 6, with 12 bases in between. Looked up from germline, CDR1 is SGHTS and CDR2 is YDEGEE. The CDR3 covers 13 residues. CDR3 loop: CASNPWGAGELFF. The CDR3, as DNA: TGTGCCAGCAACCCTTGGGGAGCCGGGGAGCTGTTTTTT.

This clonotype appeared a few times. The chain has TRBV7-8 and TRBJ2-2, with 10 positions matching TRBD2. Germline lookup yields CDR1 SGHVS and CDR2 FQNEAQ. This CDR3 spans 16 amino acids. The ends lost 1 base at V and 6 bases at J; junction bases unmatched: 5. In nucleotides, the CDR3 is TGTGCCAGCAGCTTAGTTCTAGCGGGAGCACCCGGGGAGCTGTTTTTT. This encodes CASSLVLAGAPGELFF.

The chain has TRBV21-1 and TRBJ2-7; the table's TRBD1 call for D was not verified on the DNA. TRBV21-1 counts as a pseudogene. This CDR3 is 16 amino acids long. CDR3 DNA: TGTGCCAGCAGCAAAGTTATGGCAGGGGTCTCCTACGAGCAGTACTTC. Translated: CASSKVMAGVSYEQYF.

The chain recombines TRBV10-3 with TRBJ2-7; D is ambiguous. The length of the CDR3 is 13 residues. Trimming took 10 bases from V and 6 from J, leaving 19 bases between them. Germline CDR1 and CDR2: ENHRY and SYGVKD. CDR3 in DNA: TGTGCCACCGGCGTTGTAGGGCCCAGCGAGCAGTACTTC. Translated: CATGVVGPSEQYF.

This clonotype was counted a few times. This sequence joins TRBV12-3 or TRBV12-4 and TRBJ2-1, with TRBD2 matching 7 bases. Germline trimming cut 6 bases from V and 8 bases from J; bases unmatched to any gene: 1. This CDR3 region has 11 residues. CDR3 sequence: CASRLADEQFF. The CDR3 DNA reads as TGTGCCAGCAGGCTAGCGGATGAGCAGTTCTTC.

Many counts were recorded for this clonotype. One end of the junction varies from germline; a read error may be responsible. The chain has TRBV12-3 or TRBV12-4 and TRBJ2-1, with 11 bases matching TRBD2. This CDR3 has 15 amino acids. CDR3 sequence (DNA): TGCGCCAGCAGCCCCGGACTAGCGGGTTACAATGAGCAGTTCTTC. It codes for CASSPGLAGYNEQFF.